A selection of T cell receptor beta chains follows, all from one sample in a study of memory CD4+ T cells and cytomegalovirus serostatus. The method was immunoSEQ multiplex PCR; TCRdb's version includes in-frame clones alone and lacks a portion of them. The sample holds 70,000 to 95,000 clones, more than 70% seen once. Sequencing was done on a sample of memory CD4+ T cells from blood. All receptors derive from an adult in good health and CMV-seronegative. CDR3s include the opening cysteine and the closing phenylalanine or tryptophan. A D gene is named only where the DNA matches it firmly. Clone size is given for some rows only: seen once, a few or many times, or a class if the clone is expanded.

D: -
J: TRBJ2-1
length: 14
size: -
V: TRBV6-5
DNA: TGTGCCAGCAGTTACCGGTCGGGCTACAATGAGCAGTTCTTC
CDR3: CASSYRSGYNEQFF

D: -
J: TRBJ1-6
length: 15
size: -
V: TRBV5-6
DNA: TGTGCCAGCAGCCGGGGCGCCGGGGATAATTCACCCCTCCACTTT
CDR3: CASSRGAGDNSPLHF

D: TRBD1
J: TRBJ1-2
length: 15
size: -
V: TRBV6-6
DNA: TGTGCCAGCAGTTACATCGACAGGGGTAACTATGGCTACACCTTC
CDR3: CASSYIDRGNYGYTF

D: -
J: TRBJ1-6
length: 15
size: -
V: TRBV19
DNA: TGTGCCAGTAGTATGGAAAGGGTCGGGCGTTCACCCCTCCACTTT
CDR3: CASSMERVGRSPLHF

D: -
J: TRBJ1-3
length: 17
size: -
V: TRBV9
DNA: TGTGCCAGCAGCCCCCCCGGTGCGGGGGTCATCGGAAACACCATATATTTT
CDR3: CASSPPGAGVIGNTIYF

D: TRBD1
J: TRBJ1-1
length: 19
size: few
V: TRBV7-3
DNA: TGTGCCAGCAGCTTAAACCCCGGGACAGGGGGCGCGAAGTGGACTGAAGCTTTCTTT
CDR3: CASSLNPGTGGAKWTEAFF

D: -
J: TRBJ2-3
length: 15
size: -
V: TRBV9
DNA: TGTGCCAGCAGTACAGACAGGTACCACACAGATACGCAGTATTTT
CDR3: CASSTDRYHTDTQYF

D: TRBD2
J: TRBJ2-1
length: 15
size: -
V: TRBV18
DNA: TGTGCCAGCTCACCGGGACTAGCGACCTACAATGAGCAGTTCTTC
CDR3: CASSPGLATYNEQFF

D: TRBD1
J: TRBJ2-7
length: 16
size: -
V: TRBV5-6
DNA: TGTGCCAGCAGCTTGGCCAGGGGGCAAGGGTCCTACGAGCAGTACTTC
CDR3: CASSLARGQGSYEQYF

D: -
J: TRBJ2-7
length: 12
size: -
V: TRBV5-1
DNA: TGCGCCAGCAGCGGTGTACCCTACGAGCAGTACTTC
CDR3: CASSGVPYEQYF

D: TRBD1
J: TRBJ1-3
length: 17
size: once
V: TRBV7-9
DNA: TGTGCCAGCAGTTTAGACAGGGCGTCAGACTCTGGAAACACCATATATTTT
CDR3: CASSLDRASDSGNTIYF

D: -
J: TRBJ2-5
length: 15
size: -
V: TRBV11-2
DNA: TGTGCCAGCAGCGCGCTAGACCGGGGCGGAGAGACCCAGTACTTC
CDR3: CASSALDRGGETQYF

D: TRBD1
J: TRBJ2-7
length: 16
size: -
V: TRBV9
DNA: TGTGCCAGCAGCGCTGGACCCGGGACAGGGGACTACGAGCAGTACTTC
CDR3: CASSAGPGTGDYEQYF

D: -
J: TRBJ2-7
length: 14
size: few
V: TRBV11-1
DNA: TGTGCCAGCAGCGGGACGTTCAGGTCGACCGAGCAGTACTTC
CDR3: CASSGTFRSTEQYF

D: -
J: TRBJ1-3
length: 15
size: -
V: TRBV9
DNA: TGTGCCAGCAGCTCGGCCGGGCCCTCTGGAAACACCATATATTTT
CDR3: CASSSAGPSGNTIYF

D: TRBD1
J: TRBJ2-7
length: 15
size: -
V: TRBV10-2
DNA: TGCGCCAGCAGTTCACGACAGGGCGTTATCCACGAGCAGTACTTC
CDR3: CASSSRQGVIHEQYF

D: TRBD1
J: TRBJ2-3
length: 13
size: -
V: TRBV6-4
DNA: TGTGCCAGCAGTGAGACGACAGGGGGGGTGCAGTATTTT
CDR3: CASSETTGGVQYF

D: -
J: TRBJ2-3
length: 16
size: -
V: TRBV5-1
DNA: TGCGCCAGCAGCTTGAATGTCAACTCTGGGGCAGATACGCAGTATTTT
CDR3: CASSLNVNSGADTQYF

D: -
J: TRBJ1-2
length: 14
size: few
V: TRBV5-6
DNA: TGTGCCAGCAGCTTGGGACAGGCTAACTATGGCTACACCTTC
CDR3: CASSLGQANYGYTF

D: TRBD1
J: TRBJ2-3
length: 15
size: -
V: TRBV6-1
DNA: TGTGCCAGCAGTGACACAGGGGCCGTCACAGATACGCAGTATTTT
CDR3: CASSDTGAVTDTQYF

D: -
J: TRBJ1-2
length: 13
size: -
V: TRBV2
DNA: TGTGCCAGCAGGGGGCGGACAGATTATGGCTACACCTTC
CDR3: CASRGRTDYGYTF